Reported below is one T cell receptor beta chain. Authors' processing steps: Estimation of nucleated cell counts relied on the amplification of reference gene primers. The data were produced by immunoSEQ multiplex PCR, yet TCRdb's version contains in-frame clones alone and is incomplete. For V, J and clone size, that table is used; D and trimming come from the DNA. In the table there are more than 300,000 clones, approximately 90% of which are singletons. This sample was included in a study of blood T cell repertoires in COVID-19. Looking at the study overall: Sample material is recorded as cDNA or gDNA derived from T cells, B-cell-depleted T cells, or PBMCs.

There are 15 residues in the CDR3. Trimming took 5 bases from V and 6 from J, leaving 19 bases between them. Germline CDR1 and CDR2: MNHEY and SVGAGI. The study recruited people aged roughly 18 to 95 years across approximately 24 US areas. The recovered donors of Cohort 3 showed two negative PCRs, clearance, or symptom resolution. The sample was PBMCs or T cells enriched from blood (not recorded which). The sequence was collected from a woman between 18 and 30 years old who had recovered from COVID-19. This rearrangement joins TRBV6-5 to TRBJ1-2; maybe TRBD1 (5 bases). The CDR3 is CASSTLGRARDGYTF. For the CDR3, the DNA is TGTGCCAGCAGTACATTGGGCAGGGCAAGGGATGGCTACACCTTC.